This T cell receptor beta chain was captured in a study of cytomegalovirus exposure and HLA in healthy donors. Study results and caveats: One cluster of highly shared sequence variants probably arose as a sequencing artifact.

Trimming removed 4 bases at V and 5 bases at J, with 14 bases between. Per germline, CDR1 SNHLY and CDR2 FYNNEI. The length of the CDR3 is 14 residues. Concerning this clone: Its antigen is still unknown.

Each donor's status was that of a healthy bone marrow donor. It was with 60 Vbeta and 13 Jbeta primers that the PCR ran. The assay was immunoSEQ multiplex PCR, and TCRdb's table has in-frame clones only and misses some. The sample yields about 31,000 clones, roughly 89% seen once. The receptor's source is a boy younger than 18 in good health and CMV-seronegative. The chain couples TRBV2 to TRBJ2-5; D call uncertain. Input material: PBMCs. The chain's CDR3 is CASSGAGLPETQYF. The CDR3 DNA sequence: TGTGCCAGCAGTGGGGCTGGTTTGCCCGAGACCCAGTACTTC.